This is a list of T cell receptor beta chains from one sample in a study of blood T cell repertoires in COVID-19. Only in-frame clones appear in the TCRdb table, and some are missing; sequencing was by immunoSEQ multiplex PCR. The table lists 200,000 or so clones, 85% of them singletons. Sequenced material: peripheral blood. The receptors originated from a man between 60 and 75 years old with COVID-19, enrolled during active disease. CDR3s include the opening cysteine and the closing phenylalanine or tryptophan. The D gene is left open where the match is weak. Rows may omit the clone size; those that give it use once, few, many or a size class.

d_call,v_call,j_call,clone_size,cdr3_nt,cdr3_aa
NA,TRBV19,TRBJ1-1,NA,TGTGCCAGTAGTATAGGGGCCAGGCGGGGCACTGAAGCTTTCTTT,CASSIGARRGTEAFF
NA,TRBV2,TRBJ1-5,NA,TGTGCCAGCAGTGGAGGCAGCAGAAATAGCAATCAGCCCCAGCATTTT,CASSGGSRNSNQPQHF
NA,TRBV24-1,TRBJ1-2,few,TGTGCCACCAGTGAAACGGGGTATGGCTACACCTTC,CATSETGYGYTF
NA,TRBV7-2,TRBJ1-6,NA,TGTGCCAGCAGGGAGGACCGTAATTCACCCCTCCACTTT,CASREDRNSPLHF
TRBD1,TRBV19,TRBJ1-1,once,TGTGCCAGTAGTCTCCGGGACAGGTCTCAGAGCACTGAAGCTTTCTTT,CASSLRDRSQSTEAFF
NA,TRBV19,TRBJ1-2,NA,TGTGCCAGTAGTATTTTGAGGGAAAACTATGGCTACACCTTC,CASSILRENYGYTF
NA,TRBV24-1,TRBJ2-1,NA,TGTGCCACCAGTGATCCCCAGGGCAATGAGCAGTTCTTC,CATSDPQGNEQFF
NA,TRBV6-5,TRBJ1-2,NA,TGTGCCAGCAGTTACGACGGCGGGGGGCAAAGTGGTGGCTACACCTTC,CASSYDGGGQSGGYTF
TRBD1,TRBV3-1/TRBV3-2,TRBJ1-2,NA,TGTGCCAGCAGCCAATTGGACAGGGATTCTGGCTACACCTTC,CASSQLDRDSGYTF
NA,TRBV27,TRBJ1-1,NA,TGTGCCAGCAGTTTACGCCCTGGACAGTCGAACACTGAAGCTTTCTTT,CASSLRPGQSNTEAFF
TRBD1,TRBV4-3,TRBJ2-1,NA,TGCGCCAGCAGCCTTTACCGGGACAGGGGAAGGGATGAGCAGTTCTTC,CASSLYRDRGRDEQFF
TRBD1,TRBV28,TRBJ1-5,few,TGTGCCAGCAGTTCCCGGGACAGGAATCAGCCCCAGCATTTT,CASSSRDRNQPQHF
NA,TRBV9,TRBJ1-2,NA,TGTGCCAGCAGCCTCCTGGATGAGGCTGGCTACACCTTC,CASSLLDEAGYTF
TRBD1,TRBV5-1,TRBJ1-1,few,TGCGCCAGCAGCTGGGGGACAGGGGAAGCTTTCTTT,CASSWGTGEAFF
TRBD1,TRBV3-1/TRBV3-2,TRBJ2-3,NA,TGTGCCAGCAGCCAAGCGGGACAGAGCACAGATACGCAGTATTTT,CASSQAGQSTDTQYF
TRBD1,TRBV9,TRBJ1-1,NA,TGTGCCAGCAGCGGAAGGGGGCAGGACACTGAAGCTTTCTTT,CASSGRGQDTEAFF
TRBD1,TRBV6-5,TRBJ1-6,NA,TGTGCCAGCAGTAGACAGGGGGATAATTCACCCCTCCACTTT,CASSRQGDNSPLHF
NA,TRBV15,TRBJ1-2,NA,TGTGCCACCAGCAGAGATCTGGCAGACTACACCTTC,CATSRDLADYTF
NA,TRBV21-1,TRBJ1-5,NA,TGTGCCAGTCCCCCGGAGGTGGAGCATTTT,CASPPEVEHF
TRBD1,TRBV5-1,TRBJ2-1,NA,TGCGCCAGCAGCAGGACAGGGGCCGGGGATGAGCAGTTCTTC,CASSRTGAGDEQFF
TRBD2,TRBV18,TRBJ2-3,NA,TGTGCCAGCTCACCGATACTAGCGGGAGGCTTGGGAGATACGCAGTATTTT,CASSPILAGGLGDTQYF
NA,TRBV9,TRBJ1-1,once,TGTGCCAGCAGCGTAGGGCCCTCGAGGGAAGCTTTCTTT,CASSVGPSREAFF
TRBD2,TRBV29-1,TRBJ2-5,NA,TGCAGCGTTGAACGGGGGGGGGAGACCCAGTACTTC,CSVERGGETQYF
NA,TRBV6-2/TRBV6-3,TRBJ2-2,NA,TGTGCCAGCAGTTACTCGGCAGAAACCGGGGAGCTGTTTTTT,CASSYSAETGELFF
TRBD1,TRBV30,TRBJ1-6,NA,TGTGCCTGGACCGGGACAGGGCCCCCCCTCCACTTT,CAWTGTGPPLHF
TRBD1,TRBV5-6,TRBJ2-3,NA,TGTGCCAGCAGCCGAGAGGGACAGGGAAACACAGATACGCAGTATTTT,CASSREGQGNTDTQYF
NA,TRBV12-2,TRBJ2-3,once,TGTGCAAGTCGCTTAGGGGCGACTAGCGGGAGGAAAGATACGCAGTATTTT,CASRLGATSGRKDTQYF
TRBD1,TRBV7-6,TRBJ1-5,NA,TGTGCCAGCAGCTTTGGGACAGGCCCTTCCCAGCCCCAGCATTTT,CASSFGTGPSQPQHF
TRBD2,TRBV27,TRBJ2-3,once,TGTGCCAGCAGGGCACTAGCGGGGGCCACAGATACGCAGTATTTT,CASRALAGATDTQYF
NA,TRBV15,TRBJ2-4,NA,TGTGCCACCAGTAGGAAGCAGGGGATAGCCAAAAACATTCAGTACTTC,CATSRKQGIAKNIQYF
NA,TRBV19,TRBJ1-3,NA,TGTGCCAGTACCAAAATGGGGACAAACTCTGGAAACACCATATATTTT,CASTKMGTNSGNTIYF
NA,TRBV19,TRBJ1-6,NA,TGTGCCAGTAGTATCCAGGGCCGAGATTCACCCCTCCACTTT,CASSIQGRDSPLHF
NA,TRBV23-1,TRBJ2-1,NA,TGCGCCAGCAGTCAATCGAGGCAAAGGTACAATGAGCAGTTCTTC,CASSQSRQRYNEQFF
TRBD1,TRBV5-6,TRBJ2-1,NA,TGTGCCAGCAGCTCAGGGACAGGGAGAGCTTCCGGCAATGAGCAGTTCTTC,CASSSGTGRASGNEQFF
TRBD1,TRBV6-6,TRBJ1-1,NA,TGTGCCAGCAGATCCGGACAGGGTGACACTGAAGCTTTCTTT,CASRSGQGDTEAFF
NA,TRBV7-2,TRBJ1-4,NA,TGTGCCAGCAGCTTAGAGAGTCGAGGTGAAAAACTGTTTTTT,CASSLESRGEKLFF
TRBD1,TRBV19,TRBJ1-4,NA,TGTGCCAGTAGTTCCCACGGACAGGGGGTTAGGGATGAAAAACTGTTTTTT,CASSSHGQGVRDEKLFF
NA,TRBV7-2,TRBJ1-5,NA,TGTGCCAGCAGCTCAGGACAGAGCCAAAATCAGCCCCAGCATTTT,CASSSGQSQNQPQHF
NA,TRBV5-1,TRBJ1-2,NA,TGCGCCAGCAGCTTGAATACGGCAGGGCTTGGCTACACCTTC,CASSLNTAGLGYTF
NA,TRBV11-3,TRBJ1-1,NA,TGTGCCAGCAGCAAACAGGGGAACACTGAAGCTTTCTTT,CASSKQGNTEAFF
NA,TRBV24-1,TRBJ2-3,once,TGTGCCATCAAGACACCCGGAGATACGCAGTATTTT,CAIKTPGDTQYF
NA,TRBV6-2/TRBV6-3,TRBJ1-1,NA,TGTGCCAGCAGTTACAGGGGGAGGAACACTGAAGCTTTCTTT,CASSYRGRNTEAFF
TRBD2,TRBV9,TRBJ2-1,NA,TGTGCCAGCAGCAGGACTAGCGGGCCCTTCAATGAGCAGTTCTTC,CASSRTSGPFNEQFF
NA,TRBV10-3,TRBJ1-4,NA,TGTGCCATCAGTGAGGGGGTACAGGGCGGCGAAAAACTGTTTTTT,CAISEGVQGGEKLFF
TRBD1,TRBV7-2,TRBJ2-7,NA,TGTGCCAGCAGCTTATCAAGACAGGGTTTCTACGAGCAGTACTTC,CASSLSRQGFYEQYF
TRBD1,TRBV24-1,TRBJ1-4,NA,TGTGCCACCAGTGATGCAAGACAGGGGGCAGGGGAAAAACTGTTTTTT,CATSDARQGAGEKLFF
NA,TRBV5-5,TRBJ1-1,NA,TGTGCCAGCAGCTTAGGACAGAGGAACACTGAAGCTTTCTTT,CASSLGQRNTEAFF
TRBD1,TRBV30,TRBJ2-7,once,TGTGCCTGGAGTGTCGAGACAGGGGCCTACGAGCAGTACTTC,CAWSVETGAYEQYF
NA,TRBV2,TRBJ2-7,NA,TGTGCCAGCACCCAAAGAGGGGAGGAGGTTGGGAACGAGCAGTACTTC,CASTQRGEEVGNEQYF
TRBD1,TRBV11-2,TRBJ2-4,NA,TGTGCCAGCAGCCCGGACGGGACAGCCTTGAACATTCAGTACTTC,CASSPDGTALNIQYF
TRBD1,TRBV5-4,TRBJ2-7,NA,TGTGCCAGCAGCTTCGGACAGGGGGGCTCCTACGAGCAGTACTTC,CASSFGQGGSYEQYF